This T cell receptor beta chain comes out of a study of shared clonotypes between healthy human individuals. The wider study: With ages of 18 to 49, the donors were two women and a few men.

Deep was the level used in running the assay. The method was immunoSEQ multiplex PCR; TCRdb's version includes in-frame clones alone and lacks a portion of them. Of a few million clones in the sample, roughly 92% were seen once. The V end was cut by 6 bases, the J end by 8 bases, with 16 bases between. The CDR3 has 13 residues. Germline V gene lookup returns CDR1 MNHNY and CDR2 SVGAGI (reference sequence). This chain connects TRBV6-6 to TRBJ1-2; maybe TRBD1 (6 bases). The sequenced sample consisted of naive CD4+ T cells sorted from blood. This sample's subset: CD45RA+ positively selected. The TCR sequence derives from a young man in good health. The CDR3 DNA reads TGTGCCAGCAGGGTAACAGGGTATAGCGGCTACACCTTC. It translates to CASRVTGYSGYTF.